The 12 T cell receptor beta chains presented below share a single source sample, sequenced in a study of OX40 agonist ivuxolimab in advanced cancers. Measured with immunoSEQ multiplex PCR; TCRdb has only the in-frame clones, and not every one. Among 45,000 to 50,000 clones, approximately 90% were seen once, and the ten largest hold around a fifth. Sample: CD4+ or CD8+ T cells sorted from blood, taken in a trial of the OX40 agonist ivuxolimab. These TCRs come from an adult with an advanced solid tumor such as melanoma, head and neck, liver or kidney cancer.

V gene TRBV19 combines with J gene TRBJ1-5; D gene unclear. This CDR3 has 13 residues. Germline V CDR1 and CDR2: LNHDA, SQIVND (reference sequence). Trimming cost V 1 base and J 2 bases, with 3 bases left between them. CDR3 nucleotide sequence: TGTGCCAGTAGTATAGCGGGCAATCAGCCCCAGCATTTT. Translated, it gives CASSIAGNQPQHF.

The chain uses TRBV12-1 and TRBJ2-5; the table's TRBD1 call for D was not verified on the DNA. TRBV12-1 is a recognized pseudogene. The CDR3 has 15 amino acids. The CDR3 loop reads CASSFGGRGSETQYF. CDR3 in DNA: TGTGCCAGCAGCTTTGGAGGCAGGGGGTCAGAGACCCAGTACTTC.

The J gene is TRBJ2-5, the V gene TRBV6-6; TRBD2 might be the D (5 bases). Germline loops: CDR1 MNHNY, CDR2 SVGAGI (reference sequence). V was cut by 0 bases and J by 4 bases, with 12 bases left in between. The CDR3 contains 15 residues. The CDR3 nucleotides read TGTGCCAGCAGTTACTCAGAGCGGAGCGGAGAGACCCAGTACTTC. This gives the protein CASSYSERSGETQYF.

The V gene is TRBV23-1, the J gene TRBJ2-2; D is uncertain. TRBV23-1 falls under the ORF class, with uncertain function. Trimming left V 11 bases short and J 1 base short, with 20 bases between. The CDR3 has 16 amino acids. The CDR3 loop is CADQRPAGQNTGELFF. Here the CDR3 DNA reads TGCGCCGACCAGAGACCAGCTGGCCAGAACACCGGGGAGCTGTTTTTT.

The chain joins TRBV19 to TRBJ2-5, with TRBD1 matching 7 bases. Germline V gives CDR1 LNHDA, CDR2 SQIVND (reference sequence). The V segment lost 5 bases and the J segment 2 bases; nucleotides outside the gene matches: 8. The CDR3 totals 15 residues. The CDR3 reads CASSVWDSPQETQYF. The DNA of the CDR3 is TGTGCCAGTAGTGTCTGGGACAGCCCGCAAGAGACCCAGTACTTC.

The V gene is TRBV28, the J gene TRBJ2-7; D is undetermined. The V and J ends lost 4 bases and 4 bases respectively, with 23 bases between them. Germline V gene sequence: CDR1 MDHEN, CDR2 SYDVKM. The CDR3 has 17 amino acids. Written as DNA, the CDR3 is TGTGCCAGCAGTTCTCCCTACGCTGGCAAAACCCGGTACGAGCAGTACTTC. Residues: CASSSPYAGKTRYEQYF.

The CDR3 region has the DNA TGTGCCTGGAGTGAGGGAGGGAGAGAGACCCAGTACTTC. Translating it yields CAWSEGGRETQYF. This chain uses TRBV30 with TRBJ2-5; 7 bases match TRBD2. The CDR3 is 13 residues long. V trimming: 1 base; J trimming: 4 bases; junction bases outside the gene matches: 3. Germline CDR1 GTSNPN, CDR2 SVGIG (reference sequence).

This chain uses TRBV28 with TRBJ1-5, with 7 bases fitting TRBD1. Germline V gene sequence: CDR1 MDHEN, CDR2 SYDVKM. The length of the CDR3 is 15 residues. With V trimmed by 9 bases and J by 0 bases, 8 bases remained unmatched. This CDR3 reads CASRTGSYSNQPQHF. The CDR3 bases are TGTGCCAGTAGGACAGGCTCGTATAGCAATCAGCCCCAGCATTTT.

The table lists this clone with a count of one. The genes are TRBV15 and TRBJ2-2, with a possible D match to TRBD2 (6 bases). CDR1 is LNHNV, CDR2 YYDKDF, per germline (reference sequence). The germline V and J ends were trimmed by 1 base and 1 base, with 10 bases remaining between them. The CDR3 has 16 amino acids. DNA for the CDR3: TGTGCCACCAGCAGAGGATGGGGGGAGAACACCGGGGAGCTGTTTTTT. Protein sequence: CATSRGWGENTGELFF.

The V call is TRBV5-1, the J call TRBJ2-3; 10 bases fit TRBD2. The CDR3 is 16 residues long. Germline V gene sequence: CDR1 SGHRS, CDR2 YFSETQ. With 1 base clipped from V and 2 bases from J, the junction kept 4 bases outside the gene matches. In DNA, the CDR3 is TGCGCCAGCAGCTTGTCTAGCGGGGGCCTCACAGATACGCAGTATTTT. This codes for CASSLSSGGLTDTQYF.

This clone showed up just once. The V gene is TRBV6-1, the J gene TRBJ2-7; TRBD1 might be the D (7 bases). This CDR3 comprises 13 residues. The germline gives CDR1 MNHNS, CDR2 SASEGT. V was trimmed by 11 bases and J by 3 bases, leaving 17 bases between them. The CDR3 nucleotides are TGTGCCGGCGCAGGGGGGATAGGCTACGAGCAGTACTTC. Translation: CAGAGGIGYEQYF.

The V gene is TRBV6-5, the J gene TRBJ1-5; TRBD1 matches at 7 bases. Germline assignment: CDR1 MNHEY and CDR2 SVGAGI. The CDR3 spans 15 residues. With V trimmed by 5 bases and J by 4 bases, 8 bases remained unmatched. This CDR3 reads CASSPRQGRNQPQHF. The DNA of the CDR3 is TGTGCCAGCAGTCCCAGACAGGGTCGTAATCAGCCCCAGCATTTT.